This TCR beta chain was captured by sequencing in a study of PD-1 blockade in classical Hodgkin lymphoma. V gave up 5 bases and J gave up 4 bases; unmatched junction bases: 7. The CDR3 loop spans 16 amino acids. Germline lookup yields CDR1 SGHTA and CDR2 FQGNSA. No patient escaped relapse after autologous stem cell transplantation, and brentuximab vedotin exposure varied. TCRdb's table, derived via immunoSEQ multiplex PCR, lists solely in-frame clones and lacks some. The sample has 57,000 or so clones, around 89% seen once. The sample was peripheral blood mononuclear cells (PBMCs), taken at baseline. This receptor was obtained from a human donor with classical Hodgkin lymphoma. The chain recombines TRBV7-2 with TRBJ2-3; 12 bases line up with TRBD2. CDR3 sequence: CASSKGASGGADTQYF. The CDR3 region has the DNA TGTGCCAGCAGCAAGGGAGCTAGCGGGGGGGCAGATACGCAGTATTTT.